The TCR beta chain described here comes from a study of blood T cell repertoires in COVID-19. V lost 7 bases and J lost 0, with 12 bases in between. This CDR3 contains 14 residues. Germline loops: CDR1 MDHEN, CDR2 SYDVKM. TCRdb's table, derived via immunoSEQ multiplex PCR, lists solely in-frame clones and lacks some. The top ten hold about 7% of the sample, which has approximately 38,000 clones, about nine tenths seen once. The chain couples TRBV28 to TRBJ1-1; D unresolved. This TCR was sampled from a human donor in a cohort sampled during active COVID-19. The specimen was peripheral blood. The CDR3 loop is CASKWGGMNTEAFF. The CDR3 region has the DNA TGTGCCAGCAAATGGGGAGGGATGAACACTGAAGCTTTCTTT.